This T cell receptor (beta chain) was sequenced during a study of blood T cells in healthy people across ages. V trimming: 7 bases; J trimming: 7 bases; junction bases outside the gene matches: 7. Germline CDR1 is SNHLY and CDR2 is FYNNEI. This CDR3 contains 13 residues. A J-beta primer mix and a sample-barcoded 5' primer were used in a second PCR of roughly 6 to 11 cycles. Every cDNA molecule carried a tag from a template-switch adaptor bearing 12 random nucleotides. TCRdb ran MiXCR on the 5' RACE reads and lists one entry per CDR3 protein. The sample has 910,000 or so distinct CDR3 sequences; 45% to 60% are singletons. Study results and caveats: Greater diversity and more naive CD4+ cells were seen in long-lived donors than in aged donors. The diversity estimates, figures obtained from one million T cells, were considered underestimates.

Healthy Russian Caucasian donors spanned ages about 6 to 100 years. About this clonotype: Its antigen remains unidentified.

Sequencing used blood. The chain recombines TRBV2 with TRBJ2-1; 7 nucleotides agree with TRBD2. The source of this sequence is a woman in her fifties or sixties in good health. This CDR3 is CASTQGLKNEQFF. CDR3 nucleotides: TGTGCCAGCACTCAGGGACTAAAGAATGAGCAGTTCTTC.